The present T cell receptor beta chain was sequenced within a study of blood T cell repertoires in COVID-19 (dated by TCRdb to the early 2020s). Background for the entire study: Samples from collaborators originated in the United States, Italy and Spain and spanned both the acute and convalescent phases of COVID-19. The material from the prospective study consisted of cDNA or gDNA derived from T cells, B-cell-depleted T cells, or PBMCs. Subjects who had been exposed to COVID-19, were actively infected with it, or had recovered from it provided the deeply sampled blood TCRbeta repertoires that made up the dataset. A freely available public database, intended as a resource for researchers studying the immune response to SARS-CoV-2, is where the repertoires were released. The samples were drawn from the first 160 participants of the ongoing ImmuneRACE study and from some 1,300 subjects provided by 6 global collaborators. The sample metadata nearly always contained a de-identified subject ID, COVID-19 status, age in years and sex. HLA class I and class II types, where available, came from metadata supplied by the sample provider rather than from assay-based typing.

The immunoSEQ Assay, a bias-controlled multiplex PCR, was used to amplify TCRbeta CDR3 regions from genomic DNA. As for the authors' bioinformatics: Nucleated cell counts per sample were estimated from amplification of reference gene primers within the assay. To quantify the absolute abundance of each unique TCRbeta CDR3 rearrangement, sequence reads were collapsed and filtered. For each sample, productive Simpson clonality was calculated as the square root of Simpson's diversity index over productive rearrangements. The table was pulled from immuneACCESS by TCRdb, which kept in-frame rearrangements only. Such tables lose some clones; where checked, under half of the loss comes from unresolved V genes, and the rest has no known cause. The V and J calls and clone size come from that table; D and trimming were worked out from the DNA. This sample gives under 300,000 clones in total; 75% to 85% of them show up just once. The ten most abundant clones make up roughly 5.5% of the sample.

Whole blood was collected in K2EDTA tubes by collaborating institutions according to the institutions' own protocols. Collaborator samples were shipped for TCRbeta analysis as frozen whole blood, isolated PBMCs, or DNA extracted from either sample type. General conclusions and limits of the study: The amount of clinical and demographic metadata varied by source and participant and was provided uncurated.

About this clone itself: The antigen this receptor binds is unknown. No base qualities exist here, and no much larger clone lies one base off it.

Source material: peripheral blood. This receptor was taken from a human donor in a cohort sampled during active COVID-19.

The DNA sequence reads TGTGCCAGCAGTTTGAACAGGGGGCTCGTCACTGAAGCTTTCTTT. Its product reads: CASSLNRGLVTEAFF. The chain couples TRBV6-5 to TRBJ1-1, and 9 junctional nucleotides match TRBD1. Unmatched junction bases come to 7, with V trimmed by 4 bases and J by 4 bases. CDR1 and CDR2 (MNHEY, SVGAGI) derive from the germline V gene. Its CDR3 holds 15 amino acids, cysteine through phenylalanine. Of all the DNA, just the CDR3 is kept, 45 bases in frame from base 1.